One sample yielded the 27 T cell receptor beta chains listed below, sequenced in a study of T cell responses to AZD1222 COVID-19 vaccine (dated by TCRdb to the early 2020s). The sample's time point label, in plain terms: baseline before first vaccination. Library preparation used the immunoSEQ multiplex PCR assay. Not all clones reach the TCRdb copy of this immuneACCESS table, which keeps in-frame sequences only. Checked studies attribute under half of the gap to unresolved V genes and leave the rest unexplained. The sample contains about 170,000 clones, 87% of them found a single time. 2% to 3% of the sample lies in the top ten. The sequencing used peripheral blood, collected on day 0 of AZD1222 vaccination. The receptor source for this set is an adult in good health.

This chain links TRBV5-4 with TRBJ2-7; D may be TRBD1 (6 bases). Trimming cost V 0 bases and J 7 bases, with 14 bases left between them. This CDR3 has 14 amino acids. Germline CDR1 is SGHNT and CDR2 is YYREEE (reference sequence). DNA of the CDR3: TGTGCCAGCAGCTTGGAGGGGGTTAGGAGAGAGCAGTACTTC. Amino acids: CASSLEGVRREQYF. Looking up the rest from reference TRBV5-4 and TRBJ2-7 gives the full variable domain: ETGVTQSPTHLIKTRGQQVTLRCSSQSGHNTVSWYQQALGQGPQFIFQYYREEENGRGNFPPRFSGLQFPNYSSELNVNALELDDSALYLCASSLEGVRREQYFGPGTRLTVT.

This rearrangement joins TRBV28 to TRBJ1-3; D gene ambiguous. CDR1 MDHEN and CDR2 SYDVKM come from the germline V gene. V lost 3 bases, J lost 0 bases, and 12 bases lay in between. The CDR3 sequence is 16 residues long. CDR3 protein: CASSLLYKTSGNTIYF. CDR3 coding DNA: TGTGCCAGCAGTTTGCTCTACAAAACCTCTGGAAACACCATATATTTT.

This sequence joins TRBV5-6 and TRBJ1-1; tentative D call: TRBD1 (5 bases). The CDR3 is made up of 14 amino acids. Deletions cut 1 base from V and 3 bases from J, with 10 bases between. CDR1 and CDR2 from the germline V gene are SGHDT and YYEEEE. The CDR3 sequence: CASSLISGDTEAFF. CDR3 in DNA: TGTGCCAGCAGCTTGATTTCGGGGGACACTGAAGCTTTCTTT.

This chain connects TRBV19 to TRBJ1-2; no clear D. CDR3 size: 15 residues. Trimming stripped 1 base from V and 6 bases from J, with 15 bases between. From germline, CDR1 is LNHDA and CDR2 SQIVND (reference sequence). CDR3 in DNA: TGTGCCAGTAGTATAGTAACCCCCCGGGAGAATGGCTACACCTTC. It translates to CASSIVTPRENGYTF.

The rearrangement joins TRBV28 to TRBJ2-7; the D call may be TRBD1 or TRBD2 (5 bases each). The length of the CDR3 is 15 residues. Deletions cut 7 bases from V and 1 base from J, with 17 bases between. Germline-derived CDR1 and CDR2 are MDHEN and SYDVKM. The CDR3 DNA reads as TGTGCCAGCATGAAGGGGCACACGGGGTCCTACGAGCAGTACTTC. It translates to CASMKGHTGSYEQYF.

The V gene is TRBV27, the J gene TRBJ2-7; the match to TRBD2 covers 11 bases. Germline trimming cut 6 bases from V and 4 bases from J; bases unmatched to any gene: 8. The CDR3 totals 15 residues. Germline V CDR1 and CDR2: MNHEY, SMNVEV (reference sequence). The CDR3 DNA reads as TGTGCCAGCAGCTTTGGACTAGCGGGTCCTTACGAGCAGTACTTC. Translated: CASSFGLAGPYEQYF.

This clone came up once. The chain joins TRBV15 to TRBJ2-3; D unresolved. Germline assignment: CDR1 LNHNV and CDR2 YYDKDF (reference sequence). CDR3 size: 15 residues. Trimming pared 5 bases from V and 1 base from J, leaving 13 bases between. The CDR3 loop is CATSPLGRGTDTQYF. The CDR3 DNA reads as TGTGCCACCAGCCCTCTCGGGCGAGGCACAGATACGCAGTATTTT.

This clone was seen a handful of times. The chain recombines TRBV10-1 with TRBJ2-1, with TRBD2 identical over 9 bases. The CDR3 is made up of 14 amino acids. The germline CDR1 and CDR2 sequences are WNHNN and SYGVQD (reference sequence). V shed 4 bases and J 7 bases; nucleotides not matched to a gene: 5. Written as DNA, the CDR3 is TGCGCCAGCAGTGGCGGGACTAGCTATAATGAGCAGTTCTTC. It translates to CASSGGTSYNEQFF.

J is TRBJ1-6 and V is TRBV5-1; perhaps TRBD1 as D (5 bases). Germline CDR1 and CDR2: SGHRS and YFSETQ. This CDR3 has 16 amino acids. V lost 1 base, J lost 5 bases, and 13 bases lay in between. The CDR3 bases are TGCGCCAGCAGCTTGTTGGGGGGAAGGGATAATTCACCCCTCCACTTT. Protein product: CASSLLGGRDNSPLHF.

This chain joins TRBV19 and TRBJ2-1, with 10 bases matching TRBD2. J lost 0 bases, V lost 6 bases, and 8 bases had no gene match. Germline-derived CDR1 and CDR2 are LNHDA and SQIVND (reference sequence). The CDR3 spans 17 residues. The CDR3 here is CASRGLALSFSYNEQFF. The CDR3 DNA follows: TGTGCCAGTAGGGGACTAGCGCTCTCTTTCTCCTACAATGAGCAGTTCTTC.

As concerns this clone: The sample carries other DNA sequences with the same CDR3. V and J are TRBV7-9 and TRBJ1-1, with unresolved D. This CDR3 has 13 residues. The V gene's germline CDR1 is SEHNR and CDR2 FQNEAQ (reference sequence). V was cut by 3 bases and J by 1 base, with 6 bases left in between. The CDR3 bases are TGTGCCAGCAGCTTTTCCGAGAACACTGAAGCTTTCTTT. Protein: CASSFSENTEAFF.

This chain links TRBV28 with TRBJ2-4; no clear D gene. Per the germline V gene, CDR1 is MDHEN and CDR2 is SYDVKM. The CDR3 is 11 residues long. V was clipped by 4 bases and J by 8 bases, with 6 bases between them. CDR3 loop: CASSWADIQYF. CDR3 DNA sequence: TGTGCCAGCAGTTGGGCGGACATTCAGTACTTC.

J is TRBJ2-5 and V is TRBV29-1; no firm D call. Germline CDR1 is SQVTM and CDR2 is ANQGSEA. With 7 bases removed from V and 1 base from J, the gap between germline ends came to 10 bases. The CDR3 length is 12 residues. The CDR3 nucleotides are TGCAGCGGCGAACTGTCCCAAGAGACCCAGTACTTC. Translating it yields CSGELSQETQYF.

The chain couples TRBV4-1 to TRBJ1-4; D may be TRBD1 (6 bases). The germline V and J ends were trimmed by 1 base and 7 bases, with 16 bases remaining between them. The CDR3 length is 16 residues. Germline loops: CDR1 MGHRA, CDR2 YSYEKL. CDR3 in DNA: TGCGCCAGCAGCCAAGCGGGGGGCGCGGGGTCTGAAAAACTGTTTTTT. Its translation: CASSQAGGAGSEKLFF.

The rearrangement uses TRBV7-9 and TRBJ2-1, with a possible D match to TRBD2 (6 bases). The germline V and J ends were trimmed by 5 bases and 4 bases, with 15 bases remaining between them. Germline values: CDR1 SEHNR, CDR2 FQNEAQ (reference sequence). This CDR3 contains 15 residues. CDR3 region: CASSPRGNTYNEQFF. CDR3 coding DNA: TGTGCCAGCAGCCCACGCGGGAACACTTACAATGAGCAGTTCTTC.

This chain connects TRBV5-1 to TRBJ2-2; 7 bases map to TRBD1. Losses at the gene ends were 2 bases for V and 7 bases for J; bases not matched to a gene: 11. There are 16 residues in the CDR3. Germline CDR1 SGHRS, CDR2 YFSETQ. The CDR3 sequence is CASSLRATGYNGELFF. CDR3 nucleotides: TGCGCCAGCAGCTTAAGGGCGACAGGGTATAACGGGGAGCTGTTTTTT.

The J gene is TRBJ1-2, the V gene TRBV30; tentative D call: TRBD1 (5 bases). Trimming removed 5 bases at V and 2 bases at J, with 15 bases between. The CDR3 is 14 residues long. Germline V gene lookup returns CDR1 GTSNPN and CDR2 SVGIG (reference sequence). CDR3 nucleotides: TGTGCCTGGGCTATGGGGGAACAGAACTATGGCTACACCTTC. Its protein is CAWAMGEQNYGYTF.

The rearrangement uses TRBV12-5 and TRBJ1-3; tentative D call: TRBD1 (5 bases). The CDR3 runs 16 residues. Germline V gene data show CDR1 as LGHNT and CDR2 as FRNRAP. With 5 bases removed from V and 0 bases from J, the gap between germline ends came to 14 bases. This chain's CDR3 is CASGPDMALSGNTIYF. The CDR3 region has the DNA TGTGCTAGTGGTCCGGACATGGCACTCTCTGGAAACACCATATATTTT. The variable domain in full, completed from reference TRBV12-5 and TRBJ1-3, reads DARVTQTPRHKVTEMGQEVTMRCQPILGHNTVFWYRQTMMQGLELLAYFRNRAPLDDSGMPKDRFSAEMPDATLATLKIQPSEPRDSAVYFCASGPDMALSGNTIYFGEGSWLTVV.

The chain has TRBV4-1 and TRBJ2-7, with D perhaps matching TRBD2 (6 bases). The CDR3 is 16 residues long. Germline V gene lookup returns CDR1 MGHRA and CDR2 YSYEKL. V gave up 3 bases and J gave up 2 bases, with 17 bases separating them. The CDR3 region has the DNA TGCGCCAGCAGCCATTCACCGGGACTCGGGACCTACGAGCAGTACTTC. Translation: CASSHSPGLGTYEQYF.

This clone came up once. This chain uses TRBV11-2 with TRBJ2-1; perhaps TRBD2 as D (6 bases). This CDR3 is 15 amino acids long. V lost 0 bases, J lost 13 bases, and 19 bases lay in between. The germline V gene encodes CDR1 SGHAT and CDR2 FQNNGV. The CDR3: CASSLDWGSAGIQFF. The DNA of the CDR3 is TGTGCCAGCAGCTTAGATTGGGGGAGTGCGGGGATCCAGTTCTTC.

The V and J genes are TRBV5-4 and TRBJ1-1; a weak D match, TRBD1 (5 bases). V was cut by 4 bases and J by 5 bases, with 21 bases left in between. Germline CDR1 reads SGHNT; CDR2 reads YYREEE (reference sequence). The CDR3 runs 16 residues. CDR3 in amino acids: CASSRRAGPGLTEAFF. CDR3 bases: TGTGCCAGCAGCAGAAGGGCAGGGCCGGGTCTAACTGAAGCTTTCTTT.

The chain uses TRBV7-9 and TRBJ2-5, with D possibly being TRBD2 (6 bases). Looked up from germline, CDR1 is SEHNR and CDR2 is FQNEAQ (reference sequence). With 7 bases removed from V and 0 bases from J, the gap between germline ends came to 21 bases. The CDR3 has 17 residues. CDR3 nucleotide sequence: TGTGCCAGCACCCCAGTGGTGGCTAGCGAGTACCAAGAGACCCAGTACTTC. Amino acids: CASTPVVASEYQETQYF.

The V gene is TRBV25-1, the J gene TRBJ1-2, with TRBD1 as a possible D gene (5 bases). The germline V gene has CDR1 MGHDK and CDR2 SYGVNS. V was pared by 5 bases and J by 6 bases, with 13 bases between. This CDR3 contains 13 residues. The CDR3 DNA follows: TGTGCCAGCAGTTCCGGGGGTATCGATGGCTACACCTTC. Amino acids: CASSSGGIDGYTF.

The chain combines TRBV5-4 with TRBJ2-5; TRBD2 matches at 10 bases. Germline V gene lookup returns CDR1 SGHNT and CDR2 YYREEE (reference sequence). This CDR3 comprises 15 residues. V was pared by 4 bases and J by 1 base, with 4 bases of the junction left unmatched. DNA for the CDR3: TGTGCCAGCAGCCTAGCGGGAGTGCTCCAAGAGACCCAGTACTTC. Protein: CASSLAGVLQETQYF.

The chain links TRBV5-1 to TRBJ1-2; TRBD1 matches 8 bases. V was pared by 0 bases and J by 10 bases, with 8 bases of the junction left unmatched. The germline CDR1 and CDR2 sequences are SGHRS and YFSETQ. The CDR3 runs 14 residues. The CDR3 nucleotides are TGCGCCAGCAGCTTGGCCGGAGACAGGGGAACCTACACCTTC. This gives the protein CASSLAGDRGTYTF.

This chain's CDR3 is CASSVVQGGYGYTF. CDR3 coding DNA: TGTGCCAGCAGCGTCGTACAGGGGGGATATGGCTACACCTTC. The chain links TRBV9 to TRBJ1-2; 8 bases are shared with TRBD1. The CDR3 runs 14 residues. Trimming took 2 bases from V and 5 from J; bases not matched to a gene: 5. The germline CDR1 and CDR2 sequences are SGDLS and YYNGEE. Full variable domain (rest looked up from reference TRBV9 and TRBJ1-2): DSGVTQTPKHLITATGQRVTLRCSPRSGDLSVYWYQQSLDQGLQFLIQYYNGEERAKGNILERFSAQQFPDLHSELNLSSLELGDSALYFCASSVVQGGYGYTFGSGTRLTVV.

The chain combines TRBV11-2 with TRBJ2-7; 8 bases fit TRBD1. The germline V gene encodes CDR1 SGHAT and CDR2 FQNNGV. The CDR3 spans 15 residues. The ends lost 3 bases at V and 4 bases at J; junction bases unmatched: 8. CDR3 loop: CASSFPDYRGYEQYF. The CDR3 region has the DNA TGTGCCAGCAGCTTCCCAGATTACAGGGGGTACGAGCAGTACTTC.